A single sample is the source of the 12 T cell receptor beta chains below, sequenced in a study of blood T cells in healthy people across ages. Sample-barcoded 5' priming and a J-beta primer mix drove a second PCR of roughly 6 to 12 cycles. Via MiXCR, TCRdb re-called the 5' RACE reads, giving one row per CDR3 protein. The sample consists of about 1.6 million distinct CDR3 sequences, about 35% of them appearing once. Sequencing was performed on blood. The receptor set was obtained from a woman aged 25 to 39 in good health.

About this clonotype itself: A much larger clone lies one base from this, so it may be a read error. The chain carries TRBV10-3 and TRBJ2-4, with D possibly matching TRBD1 (5 bases). The tail of the sequence fits TRBJ2-7 better, so the J call may be wrong. Germline assignment: CDR1 ENHRY and CDR2 SYGVKD. The length of the CDR3 is 12 residues. This chain's CDR3 is CATEQDPREQYF. The CDR3 coding sequence is TGTGCCACCGAACAGGACCCGCGCGAGCAGTACTTC.

As concerns this clonotype: A far larger clone is one base from this, pointing to a likely read error. The CDR3 DNA is TGCGCCAGCAACCCAAACCAAGAGACCCAGTACTTC. Amino acid sequence: CASNPNQETQYF. J is TRBJ2-4 and V is TRBV5-1; D uncertain. The tail of the sequence fits TRBJ2-5 better, so the J call may be wrong. The CDR3 contains 12 residues. Germline-derived CDR1 and CDR2 are SGHRS and YFSETQ.

This clonotype has more than one count but fewer than ten. The rearrangement uses TRBV9 and TRBJ2-1; either TRBD1 or TRBD2 may supply D (5 bases each). Germline CDR1 SGDLS, CDR2 YYNGEE. CDR3 length equals 17 residues. V lost 4 bases to trimming and J lost 2 bases, with 19 bases between them. The CDR3 DNA is TGTGCCAGCAGCACCAATCCCGGGACCGCTACCTACAATGAGCAGTTCTTC. As protein: CASSTNPGTATYNEQFF.

The chain combines TRBV20-1 with TRBJ2-3; the match to TRBD2 covers 8 bases. Trimming cost V 6 bases and J 6 bases; bases outside gene matches: 11. This CDR3 has 14 residues. The germline V gene has CDR1 DFQATT and CDR2 SNEGSKA (reference sequence). For the CDR3, the DNA is TGCAGTGCGGAGGGAGCGGGGGTAATTGATACGCAGTATTTT. Its translation is CSAEGAGVIDTQYF.

The V gene is TRBV7-8, the J gene TRBJ2-1; TRBD2 might be the D (5 bases). The V end was cut by 3 bases, the J end by 8 bases, with 14 bases between. Germline CDR1 reads SGHVS; CDR2 reads FQNEAQ. This CDR3 has 14 amino acids. CDR3 loop: CASSFRRFRDEQFF. Here the CDR3 DNA reads TGTGCCAGCAGCTTTAGGAGGTTCCGGGATGAGCAGTTCTTC.

This clonotype was counted a few times. This chain joins TRBV11-2 and TRBJ2-1; TRBD1 matches at 8 bases. The junction had 17 bases not matched to a gene; V was cut back by 6 bases and J by 4 bases. CDR3 length equals 18 residues. CDR1 and CDR2 from the germline V gene are SGHAT and FQNNGV. The CDR3 here is CASRKQHLDRVLYNEQFF. For the CDR3, the DNA is TGTGCCAGCAGAAAACAACATCTGGACAGGGTCTTGTACAATGAGCAGTTCTTC.

The chain combines TRBV2 with TRBJ1-1, with 8 bases identical to TRBD1. Germline loops: CDR1 SNHLY, CDR2 FYNNEI. Trimming removed 6 bases from V and 7 bases from J; junction bases left unmatched: 10. The CDR3 is 14 amino acids. CDR3 amino acids: CASSASIGQGEAFF. As DNA, the CDR3 is TGTGCCAGCAGCGCGAGTATCGGACAGGGTGAAGCTTTCTTT.

J is TRBJ2-2 and V is TRBV5-1, with D unclear. CDR3 length equals 14 residues. Trimming cost V 5 bases and J 0 bases, with 8 bases left between them. Germline V CDR1 and CDR2: SGHRS, YFSETQ. The CDR3 region has the DNA TGCGCCAGCAGGGAATACTCGAACACCGGGGAGCTGTTTTTT. Translating gives CASREYSNTGELFF.

Concerning this clonotype itself: This may be a read error: a much more frequent sequence differs by one nucleotide. The V call is TRBV7-2, the J call TRBJ2-3; no clear D. Germline lookup yields CDR1 SGHTA and CDR2 FQGNSA. CDR3 length equals 13 residues. CDR3 in DNA: TGTGCCAGCAGCTCCGGACCACGCGATATGCAGTATTTT. The encoded protein is CASSSGPRDMQYF.

This clonotype was counted a few times. The rearrangement links TRBV27 to TRBJ2-1; TRBD2 agrees at 8 bases. Unmatched junction bases numbered 9, after V lost 5 bases and J lost 15 bases. The CDR3 runs 12 residues. Per germline, CDR1 MNHEY and CDR2 SMNVEV (reference sequence). This CDR3 is CASSTLGGRMFF. CDR3 DNA: TGTGCCAGCAGTACCCTCGGCGGGAGGATGTTCTTC.

The sample holds many counts of this clonotype. The genes are TRBV6-1 and TRBJ1-2; D call uncertain. Germline CDR1 and CDR2: MNHNS and SASEGT. V was pared by 4 bases and J by 0 bases, with 6 bases between. This CDR3 contains 13 residues. Here the CDR3 DNA reads TGTGCCAGCAGTGCTTCCGCTAACTATGGCTACACCTTC. Translating it yields CASSASANYGYTF.

This clonotype was detected a few times. V and J are TRBV24-1 and TRBJ2-1, with 8 positions matching TRBD2. CDR3 length equals 16 residues. V shed 3 bases and J 12 bases; nucleotides not matched to a gene: 15. The germline gives CDR1 KGHDR, CDR2 SFDVKD. CDR3: CATSDGRTSPYGGQFF. DNA of the CDR3: TGTGCCACCAGTGATGGGCGGACTAGCCCATATGGTGGGCAGTTCTTC.